This T cell receptor beta chain was documented in a study of T-cell memory formation after mild COVID-19. Across the study: Most TCR clusters belonged to a single donor.

Whole-study findings and limits: In pre-infection memory, a portion of responding clones appeared, which suggested that cross-reactive memory joined.

Via MiXCR, TCRdb re-called the 5' RACE reads, giving one row per CDR3 protein. The sample comprises around 200,000 distinct CDR3 sequences, more than 25% of which are singletons, and approximately 10% rests with the top ten. In its sample, this clonotype was seen many times. Its specificity is unknown. The sequenced sample was PBMCs or a T cell subset sorted from them (not recorded which). This sequence was found in an adult woman who had mild COVID-19 (a few samples of this study predate the infection). Cell type and time point are not known.

CDR3 sequence (DNA): TGTGCCAGCCGTAGAGGGCGGGGGGGGACCTACGAGCAGTACTTC. Translating gives CASRRGRGGTYEQYF. The J gene is TRBJ2-7, the V gene TRBV6-5, with TRBD2 identical over 9 bases. Per germline, CDR1 MNHEY and CDR2 SVGAGI. The CDR3 is 15 amino acids. With 8 bases clipped from V and 2 bases from J, the junction kept 10 bases outside the gene matches.